Detailed here is one TCR beta chain. A second PCR of roughly 7 to 11 cycles used a sample-barcoded 5' primer and a J-beta primer mix. A tag from a template-switch adaptor with 12 random nucleotides marked each cDNA molecule. MiXCR was run by TCRdb on the 5' RACE reads, yielding one entry per CDR3 protein. The data hold some 550,000 distinct CDR3 sequences, with 47% observed a single time. This entry comes from a study of blood T cells in healthy people across ages. This clonotype was sampled from a man older than 75 in good health. The sequenced sample was blood.

CDR3 loop: CASSLTYRGANYGYTF. CDR3 coding DNA: TGTGCCAGCAGCCTAACTTACAGGGGAGCTAACTATGGCTACACCTTC. The V gene is TRBV7-9, the J gene TRBJ1-2, with 7 bases aligning to TRBD1. There are 16 residues in the CDR3. V dropped 5 bases and J dropped 0; count of bases not matched to a gene: 9. CDR1 is SEHNR and CDR2 is FQNEAQ in the germline V gene (reference sequence).